The rows below give T cell receptor beta chains drawn from one sample of a study of T cells in Graves' hyperthyroidism and ophthalmopathy. TCRdb processed the multiplex PCR reads anew with MiXCR; each CDR3 protein has one entry. Of under 550,000 distinct CDR3 sequences listed, just under 20% are singletons. Material: blood. Receptors were obtained from a man aged 35 to 55 with Graves' ophthalmopathy. Both conserved end residues are part of each CDR3. The D gene is left open where the match is weak. Expanded clones are given a class, and other clones once, few, many or no size at all.

D gene: .; V gene: TRBV7-2; J gene: TRBJ1-2; clone size: .; CDR3 DNA: TGTGCCAGCAGCGGGACCAGGGTAGGCTATGGCTACACCTTC; CDR3 protein: CASSGTRVGYGYTF
D gene: TRBD2; V gene: TRBV5-1; J gene: TRBJ2-1; clone size: .; CDR3 DNA: TGCGCCAGCCATAGCGGGGCACACAATGAGCAGTTCTTC; CDR3 protein: CASHSGAHNEQFF
D gene: TRBD2; V gene: TRBV27; J gene: TRBJ2-3; clone size: few; CDR3 DNA: TGTGCCAGCAGTAGCAGCGGGAGTGGGGAGCGAGATACGCAGTATTTT; CDR3 protein: CASSSSGSGERDTQYF
D gene: .; V gene: TRBV24-1; J gene: TRBJ2-3; clone size: .; CDR3 DNA: TGTGCCACCAGTGGAGGGGGAGAGTCGCAGTATTTT; CDR3 protein: CATSGGGESQYF
D gene: TRBD1; V gene: TRBV20-1; J gene: TRBJ2-7; clone size: few; CDR3 DNA: TGCAGTGCCCCTGGACAGGCGACGTACGAGCAGTACTTC; CDR3 protein: CSAPGQATYEQYF
D gene: .; V gene: TRBV20-1; J gene: TRBJ2-1; clone size: few; CDR3 DNA: TGCAGTGCTGGATCCTACAATGAGCAGTTCTTC; CDR3 protein: CSAGSYNEQFF
D gene: .; V gene: TRBV9; J gene: TRBJ2-7; clone size: .; CDR3 DNA: TGTGCCAGCAGCGGGGGTTTAATCTCCTACGAGCAGTACTTC; CDR3 protein: CASSGGLISYEQYF
D gene: .; V gene: TRBV30; J gene: TRBJ2-7; clone size: .; CDR3 DNA: TGTGCCTGGAGTCCTCCTTTACCGAGAGGTTACGAGCAGTACTTC; CDR3 protein: CAWSPPLPRGYEQYF
D gene: TRBD2; V gene: TRBV2; J gene: TRBJ2-1; clone size: many; CDR3 DNA: TGTGCCAGCAGCCCCGGGGGACTAGCAGGAGGTGACGAGCAGTTCTTC; CDR3 protein: CASSPGGLAGGDEQFF
D gene: TRBD2; V gene: TRBV20-1; J gene: TRBJ2-7; clone size: few; CDR3 DNA: TGCAGTGCTAGTAGCGGGGTCTCCTACGAGCAGTACTTC; CDR3 protein: CSASSGVSYEQYF